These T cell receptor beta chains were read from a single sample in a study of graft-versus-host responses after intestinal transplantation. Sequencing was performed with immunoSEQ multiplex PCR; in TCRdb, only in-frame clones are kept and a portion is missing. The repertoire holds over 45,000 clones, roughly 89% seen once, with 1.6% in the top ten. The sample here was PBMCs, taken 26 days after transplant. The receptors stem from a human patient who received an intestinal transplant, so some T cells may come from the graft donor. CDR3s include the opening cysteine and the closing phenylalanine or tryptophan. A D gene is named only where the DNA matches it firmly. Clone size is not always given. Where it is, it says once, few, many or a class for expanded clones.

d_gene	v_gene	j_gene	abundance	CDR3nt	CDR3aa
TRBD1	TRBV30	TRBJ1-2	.	TGTGCCTGGAGTTTTGGACAGGGGGCAGATGGCTACACCTTC	CAWSFGQGADGYTF
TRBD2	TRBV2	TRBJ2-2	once	TGTGCCAGCAGTGGCCAGCGGGGGATGGGCGGGGAGCTGTTTTTT	CASSGQRGMGGELFF
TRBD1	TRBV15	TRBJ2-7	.	TGTGCCACCAGCAGGGACAGGCCCTACGAGCAGTACTTC	CATSRDRPYEQYF
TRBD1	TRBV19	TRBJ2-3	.	TGTGCCAGTAGTCCGGGACAGTTGGCAGATACGCAGTATTTT	CASSPGQLADTQYF
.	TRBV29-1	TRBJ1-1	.	TGCAGCGTTGAGGTGGTGGCGGAGGGCACTGAAGCTTTCTTT	CSVEVVAEGTEAFF
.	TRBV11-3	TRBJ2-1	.	TGTGCCAGCAGCATAGGTCCCGGAGGCTATGAGCAGTTCTTC	CASSIGPGGYEQFF
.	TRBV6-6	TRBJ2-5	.	TGTGCCAGCAGTGGTGGGGGGGAGACCCAGTACTTC	CASSGGGETQYF
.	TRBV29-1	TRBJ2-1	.	TGCAGCGTTGAAGATCCACACTACAATGAGCAGTTCTTC	CSVEDPHYNEQFF
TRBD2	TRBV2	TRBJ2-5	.	TGTGCCAGCAGCCGGGGACTAGCGGGAGGGGAGACCCAGTACTTC	CASSRGLAGGETQYF
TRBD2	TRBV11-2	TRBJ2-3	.	TGTGCCAGCAGCTTAGAGGAGAATCTAGCGGGGGGGCTTCGCTTGGATACGCAGTATTTT	CASSLEENLAGGLRLDTQYF
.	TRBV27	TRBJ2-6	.	TGTGCCAGCTCTTGGCCTGGGGCCAACGTCCTGACTTTC	CASSWPGANVLTF
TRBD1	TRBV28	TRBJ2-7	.	TGTGCCAGCAGTTTAAAGGGCAGGGGGCTCTCCTACGAGCAGTACTTC	CASSLKGRGLSYEQYF
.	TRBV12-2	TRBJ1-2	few	TGTGCAAGTCGCACAATGGGGGCAGGGAACCACTTTGGCTACACCTTC	CASRTMGAGNHFGYTF
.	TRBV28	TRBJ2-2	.	TGTGCCAGCAGCCCTGTGAGTCCCGGGGAGCTGTTTTTT	CASSPVSPGELFF
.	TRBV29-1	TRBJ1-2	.	TGCAGCGTTGTAGGGGGTACGAACTATGGCTACACCTTC	CSVVGGTNYGYTF
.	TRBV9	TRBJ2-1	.	TGTGCCAGCAGCGCTCGTCCGGCGAACTACCACAATGAGCAGTTCTTC	CASSARPANYHNEQFF
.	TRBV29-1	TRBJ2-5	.	TGCAGCGTTGAGACGGGGACCCAGTACTTC	CSVETGTQYF
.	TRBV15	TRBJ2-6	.	TGTGCCACCAGCACGGACAGCACCTCTGGGGCCAACGTCCTGACTTTC	CATSTDSTSGANVLTF
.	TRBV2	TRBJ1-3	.	TGTGCCAGCAGAACTGAGAACACAGGGTCCGCAAACACCATATATTTT	CASRTENTGSANTIYF
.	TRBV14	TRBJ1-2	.	TGTGCCAGCAGCCGAGGGTTCTATGGCTACACCTTC	CASSRGFYGYTF
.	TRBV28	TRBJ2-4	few	TGTGCCAGCAGTTTAAACAACAAAAACATTCAGTACTTC	CASSLNNKNIQYF
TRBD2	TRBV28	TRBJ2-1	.	TGTGCCAGCAGAGAGATGAGCGGGAGCGTCTACAATGAGCAGTTCTTC	CASREMSGSVYNEQFF
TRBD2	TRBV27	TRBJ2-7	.	TGTGCCAGCAGTTTAAAAGGGACTAGCGGGTCCTACGAGCAGTACTTC	CASSLKGTSGSYEQYF
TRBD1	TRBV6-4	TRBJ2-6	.	TGTGCCAGCAGTGACTCGACAGGGGGCGATGGGGCCAACGTCCTGACTTTC	CASSDSTGGDGANVLTF
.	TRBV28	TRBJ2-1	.	TGTGCCAGCAGTTTACCAGGCCCGGGAGACCCACGGGAGTACAATGAGCAGTTCTTC	CASSLPGPGDPREYNEQFF
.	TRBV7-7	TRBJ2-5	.	TGTGCTAGCAGCTCTCGGGGGGCAGGCGAGACCCAGTACTTC	CASSSRGAGETQYF
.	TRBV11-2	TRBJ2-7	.	TGTGCCAGCAGCTACTCGGTGGAGTCCTCCTACGAGCAGTACTTC	CASSYSVESSYEQYF
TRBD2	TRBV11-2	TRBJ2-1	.	TGTGCCAGCAGCTCCACTAGCGGGACGGGGGATGAGCAGTTCTTC	CASSSTSGTGDEQFF
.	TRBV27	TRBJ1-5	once	TGTGCCAGCAGTTTATCAGGGGCGAATCAGCCCCAGCATTTT	CASSLSGANQPQHF
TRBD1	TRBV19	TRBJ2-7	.	TGTGCCAGTGGGACAGGGGGCCAGAACGAGCAGTACTTC	CASGTGGQNEQYF
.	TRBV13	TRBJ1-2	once	TGTGCCAGCAGCTCCCAGAAACCGACAGATGGCTACACCTTC	CASSSQKPTDGYTF
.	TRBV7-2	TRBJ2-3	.	TGTGCCAGCAGCCTCTCCCTAGGACAGACCAAAGTCAATACGCAGTATTTT	CASSLSLGQTKVNTQYF